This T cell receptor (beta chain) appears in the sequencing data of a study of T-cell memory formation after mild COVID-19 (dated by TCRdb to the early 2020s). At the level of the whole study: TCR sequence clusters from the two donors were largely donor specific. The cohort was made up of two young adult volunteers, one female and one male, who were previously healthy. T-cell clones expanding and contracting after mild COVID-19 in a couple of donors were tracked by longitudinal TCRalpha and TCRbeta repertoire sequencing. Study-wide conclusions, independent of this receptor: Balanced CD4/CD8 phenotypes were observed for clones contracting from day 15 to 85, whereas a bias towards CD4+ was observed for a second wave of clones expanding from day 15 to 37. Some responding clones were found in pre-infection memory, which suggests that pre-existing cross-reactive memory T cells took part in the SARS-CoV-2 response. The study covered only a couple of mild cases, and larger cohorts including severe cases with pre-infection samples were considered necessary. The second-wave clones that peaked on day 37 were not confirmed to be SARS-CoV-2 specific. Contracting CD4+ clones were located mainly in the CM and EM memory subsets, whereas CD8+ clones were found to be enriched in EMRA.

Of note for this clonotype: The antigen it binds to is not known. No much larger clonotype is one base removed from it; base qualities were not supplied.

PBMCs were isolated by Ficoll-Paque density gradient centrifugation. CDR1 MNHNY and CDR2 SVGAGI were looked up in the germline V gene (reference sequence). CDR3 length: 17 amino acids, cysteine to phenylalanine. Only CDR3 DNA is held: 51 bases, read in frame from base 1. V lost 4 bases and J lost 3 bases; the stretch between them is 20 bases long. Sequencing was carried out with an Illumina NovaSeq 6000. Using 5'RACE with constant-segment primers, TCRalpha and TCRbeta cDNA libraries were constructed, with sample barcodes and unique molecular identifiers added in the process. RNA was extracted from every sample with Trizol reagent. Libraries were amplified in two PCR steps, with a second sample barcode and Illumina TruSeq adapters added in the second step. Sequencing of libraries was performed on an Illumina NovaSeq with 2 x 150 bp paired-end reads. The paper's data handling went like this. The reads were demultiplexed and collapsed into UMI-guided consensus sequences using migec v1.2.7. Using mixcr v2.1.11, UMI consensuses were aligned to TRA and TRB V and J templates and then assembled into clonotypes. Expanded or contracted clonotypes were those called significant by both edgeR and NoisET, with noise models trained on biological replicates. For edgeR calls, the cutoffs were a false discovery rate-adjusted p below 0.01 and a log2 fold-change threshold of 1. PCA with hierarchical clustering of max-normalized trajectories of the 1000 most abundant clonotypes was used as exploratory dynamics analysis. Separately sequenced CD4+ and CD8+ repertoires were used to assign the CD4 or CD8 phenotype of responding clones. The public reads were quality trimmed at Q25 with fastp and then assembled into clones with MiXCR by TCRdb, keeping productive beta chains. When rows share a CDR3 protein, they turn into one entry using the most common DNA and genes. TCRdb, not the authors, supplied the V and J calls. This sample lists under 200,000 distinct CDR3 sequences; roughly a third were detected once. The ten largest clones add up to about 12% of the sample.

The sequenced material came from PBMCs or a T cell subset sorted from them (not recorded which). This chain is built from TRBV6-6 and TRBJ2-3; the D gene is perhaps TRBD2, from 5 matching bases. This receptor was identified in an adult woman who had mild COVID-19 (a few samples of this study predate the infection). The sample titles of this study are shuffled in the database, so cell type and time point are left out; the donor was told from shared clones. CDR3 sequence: CASSSTWSSGWTDTQYF. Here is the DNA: TGTGCCAGCAGTTCCACCTGGTCTTCGGGGTGGACAGATACGCAGTATTTT.